Included here is one TCR beta chain sequence, with context. What it binds is not known. The data originate from a study of chemoradiotherapy in HPV16-positive cancers. Looking at the study overall: Candidate HPV-specific T-cell clones and common TCR motifs came from functional assays in a couple of HPV16-positive patients.

Here immunoSEQ multiplex PCR was the method, and the copy in TCRdb shows in-frame clones only, minus some. The table records over 30,000 clones, 86% of them present only once. The CDR3 totals 12 residues. The ends were cut back, 3 bases at V and 4 bases at J, with 6 bases in the middle. Germline-derived CDR1 and CDR2 are MDHEN and SYDVKM. Study findings and constraints: Better recurrence-free survival went with HPV-responsive T-cell expansion in HPV16-positive patients.

This clonotype originated in a human donor with HPV-associated anogenital cancer. This chain connects TRBV28 to TRBJ1-2, with D unclear. The source was blood, collected from a patient who underwent chemoradiotherapy. The CDR3, as DNA: TGTGCCAGCAGTTTTATCGGCTATGGCTACACCTTC. It translates to CASSFIGYGYTF.